Presented here are 2 T cell receptor beta chains from one specimen sequenced in a study of OX40 agonist ivuxolimab in advanced cancers. TCRdb's copy holds only in-frame clones and misses some; the assay was immunoSEQ multiplex PCR. The repertoire consists of about 77,000 clones, with approximately 84% occurring once and the leading ten covering over 3.5%. Sequenced material: CD4+ or CD8+ T cells sorted from blood, taken in a trial of the OX40 agonist ivuxolimab. The receptor set was obtained from an adult with an advanced solid tumor such as melanoma, head and neck, liver or kidney cancer.

The V gene is TRBV11-2, the J gene TRBJ2-5; D unresolved. Germline loops: CDR1 SGHAT, CDR2 FQNNGV. V was trimmed by 3 bases and J by 5 bases, leaving 7 bases between them. The CDR3 runs to 12 residues. The CDR3 here is CASSFSVETQYF. The CDR3 DNA sequence: TGTGCCAGCAGCTTCTCCGTTGAGACCCAGTACTTC. Based on the CDR3 plus reference TRBV11-2 and TRBJ2-5, the full variable domain is EAGVAQSPRYKIIEKRQSVAFWCNPISGHATLYWYQQILGQGPKLLIQFQNNGVVDDSQLPKDRFSAERLKGVDSTLKIQPAKLEDSAVYLCASSFSVETQYFGPGTRLLVL.

The chain is built from TRBV18 and TRBJ1-1, with D possibly TRBD1 on 6 matching bases. The CDR3 consists of 16 residues. Germline V gene lookup returns CDR1 KGHSH and CDR2 LQKENI. V was clipped by 1 base and J by 1 base, with 13 bases between them. The CDR3 sequence is CASSPQGGRGNTEAFF. The CDR3 nucleotides read TGTGCCAGCTCACCACAGGGGGGACGGGGGAACACTGAAGCTTTCTTT. The whole variable domain, filled in from reference TRBV18 and TRBJ1-1, reads NAGVMQNPRHLVRRRGQEARLRCSPMKGHSHVYWYRQLPEEGLKFMVYLQKENIIDESGMPKERFSAEFPKEGPSILRIQQVVRGDSAAYFCASSPQGGRGNTEAFFGQGTRLTVV.